Listed here are 10 T cell receptor beta chains from one sample, sequenced in a study of blood T cell repertoires in COVID-19. Clones were read by immunoSEQ multiplex PCR, and TCRdb kept only the in-frame ones, dropping some. The profile shows some 190,000 clones, around 86% of them singletons. The sample comprised PBMCs or T cells enriched from blood (not recorded which). The source of these receptors is a woman aged 40 to 50 in a cohort exposed to, infected with or recovered from COVID-19 (not recorded which).

The chain employs TRBV7-9 and TRBJ1-1; D is perhaps TRBD1 (6 bases). Trimming removed 5 bases from V and 1 base from J, with 11 bases in between. Germline lookup yields CDR1 SEHNR and CDR2 FQNEAQ (reference sequence). This CDR3 is built from 14 residues. CDR3 DNA: TGTGCCAGCAGCGCGACAGGAGCGAACACTGAAGCTTTCTTT. Its protein product is CASSATGANTEAFF.

This clone was detected only once. The chain is built from TRBV27 and TRBJ1-2; 8 positions agree with TRBD1. This CDR3 comprises 15 residues. Trimming removed 2 bases from V and 8 bases from J; junction bases left unmatched: 10. Germline loops: CDR1 MNHEY, CDR2 SMNVEV (reference sequence). The CDR3 coding sequence is TGTGCCAGCAGTTTAACGTTCAGGGGGCAGCGGGGCTACACCTTC. It encodes CASSLTFRGQRGYTF.

This clone was seen only a few times. This sequence joins TRBV9 and TRBJ2-7; 8 bases agree with TRBD2. Germline V gives CDR1 SGDLS, CDR2 YYNGEE. V trimming: 0 bases; J trimming: 3 bases; junction bases outside the gene matches: 8. This CDR3 spans 16 amino acids. The CDR3 loop is CASSVEQAGVDYEQYF. CDR3 DNA: TGTGCCAGCAGCGTAGAGCAAGCGGGAGTTGACTACGAGCAGTACTTC.

The CDR3 coding sequence is TGTGCCAGTAGTTTGACAGGGGTAAATTCACCCCTCCACTTT. Its translation is CASSLTGVNSPLHF. The V and J genes are TRBV19 and TRBJ1-6, with 8 positions matching TRBD1. Germline V gene lookup returns CDR1 LNHDA and CDR2 SQIVND (reference sequence). The CDR3 has 14 residues. After removal of 5 bases from V and 7 bases from J, the junction contained 4 bases not matched to a gene.

V gene TRBV28 combines with J gene TRBJ1-1; 8 positions match TRBD1. CDR3 length equals 14 residues. Germline V gene lookup returns CDR1 MDHEN and CDR2 SYDVKM. V lost 6 bases and J lost 6; bases outside the gene matches: 9. CDR3 DNA: TGTGCCAGCAGATCCGGACAGGGTTTCTCTGAAGCTTTCTTT. Translating gives CASRSGQGFSEAFF.

This clone was detected a few times. The chain joins TRBV7-9 to TRBJ1-1, with 8 bases aligning to TRBD1. CDR1 and CDR2 from the germline V gene are SEHNR and FQNEAQ (reference sequence). V was pared by 1 base and J by 1 base, with 8 bases of the junction left unmatched. The length of the CDR3 is 17 residues. The CDR3 loop is CASSLGGGQGENTEAFF. CDR3 nucleotides: TGTGCCAGCAGCTTAGGGGGCGGACAGGGAGAGAACACTGAAGCTTTCTTT.

The rearrangement links TRBV7-9 to TRBJ1-2, with a weak D call TRBD1 (6 bases). Germline assignment: CDR1 SEHNR and CDR2 FQNEAQ (reference sequence). The CDR3 is 13 amino acids. V lost 3 bases to trimming and J lost 6 bases, with 11 bases between them. In DNA, the CDR3 is TGTGCCAGCAGCTTGAAACAGGGTAATGGCTACACCTTC. Translated: CASSLKQGNGYTF.

The V and J genes are TRBV19 and TRBJ2-7; the D gene is possibly TRBD2 (6 bases). The CDR3 has 17 amino acids. V shed 6 bases and J shed 3 bases, with 24 bases lying between them. Per the germline V gene, CDR1 is LNHDA and CDR2 is SQIVND (reference sequence). CDR3 coding DNA: TGTGCCAGTAGAGCGGAGGGCCGGATCGAACCTGACTACGAGCAGTACTTC. Its translation is CASRAEGRIEPDYEQYF.

The CDR3 DNA reads as TGTGCCAGCAGCCAAGGAAGGGCTAGCGGCTACAGGAATGAGCAGTTCTTC. Translating gives CASSQGRASGYRNEQFF. The chain couples TRBV3-1 (or the pseudogene TRBV3-2) to TRBJ2-1; the match to TRBD2 covers 7 bases. Germline V gene sequence: CDR1 LGHDT, CDR2 YNNKEL (reference sequence). The CDR3 covers 17 residues. V lost 1 base and J lost 7; bases outside the gene matches: 13.

A few counts support this clone. This rearrangement joins TRBV6-5 to TRBJ2-2; D is perhaps TRBD1 (6 bases). CDR1 is MNHEY and CDR2 is SVGAGI in the germline V gene. The CDR3 extends over 14 amino acids. Trimming stripped 6 bases from V and 5 bases from J, with 13 bases between. CDR3 in DNA: TGTGCCAGCAGCTACCAACAGGGAACCGGGGAGCTGTTTTTT. Residues: CASSYQQGTGELFF.